This T cell receptor (beta chain) was captured in a study of CD8+CD57+ T cells in acquired aplastic anemia. Study-wide background: Sorting CD4+ and CD8+ cells gave DNA averaging around 3 ug. Approximately 10 million reads, on average, were obtained for CD4+ cells from healthy donors. Points from the study as a whole: Twenty-nine was the count of CD8+ CDR3 sequences that patients shared with controls. Researchers reported that CD8+ Simpson's diversity was not significantly different in patients versus controls.

Investigators profiled TCR beta VDJ and CDR3 from genomic DNA template. TCRdb re-analysed the reads in MiXCR, keeping a single row per CDR3 protein. The sample yields some 180,000 distinct CDR3 sequences, 40% to 50% seen once. Concerning this clonotype: Its specificity is unknown.

Sequencing was performed on sorted CD4+, CD8+, or CD8+CD57+ T cells (not recorded which) from PBMCs. This TCR came from a human donor in good health.

Here the CDR3 DNA reads TGTGCCAGCAGTAACACGATCCGACTAGCGGGGACCTACGAGCAGTACTTC. It encodes CASSNTIRLAGTYEQYF. The chain recombines TRBV11-2 with TRBJ2-7; 11 nucleotides agree with TRBD2. The CDR3 spans 17 residues. Trimming cost V 6 bases and J 2 bases; bases outside gene matches: 12. Germline lookup yields CDR1 SGHAT and CDR2 FQNNGV. Full variable domain (rest looked up from reference TRBV11-2 and TRBJ2-7): EAGVAQSPRYKIIEKRQSVAFWCNPISGHATLYWYQQILGQGPKLLIQFQNNGVVDDSQLPKDRFSAERLKGVDSTLKIQPAKLEDSAVYLCASSNTIRLAGTYEQYFGPGTRLTVT.